The rows below give T cell receptor beta chains drawn from one sample of a study of PD-1 blockade in classical Hodgkin lymphoma. TCRdb keeps only in-frame clones here, not all; method: immunoSEQ multiplex PCR. The repertoire holds about 54,000 clones, with less than 95% as singletons. Sequencing was performed on peripheral blood mononuclear cells (PBMCs), taken before the second cycle of nivolumab. The receptors stem from a human donor with classical Hodgkin lymphoma. The CDR3 runs from the conserved cysteine through the conserved F or W. The D gene is left open where the match is weak. Clone size is stated in some rows and not others, as once, few, many or a class when expanded.

j_call v_call d_call clone_size cdr3_nt cdr3_aa
TRBJ1-1 TRBV5-1 TRBD1 NA TGCGCCAGCAGCCCAATGGGACAGGGTGGAACTGAAGCTTTCTTT CASSPMGQGGTEAFF
TRBJ2-1 TRBV4-2 NA NA TGTGCCAGCAGCCTTCGACCGGATGTAGATGAGCAGTTCTTC CASSLRPDVDEQFF
TRBJ2-3 TRBV21-1 NA NA TGTGCCAACGAGACTAGCGGGTGCACAGATACGCAGTATTTT CANETSGCTDTQYF
TRBJ2-7 TRBV5-1 TRBD1 NA TGCGCCAGCAGCTTTTTAGCTGACCCCGGGACAGCCTACGAGCAGTACTTC CASSFLADPGTAYEQYF
TRBJ2-7 TRBV6-5 NA NA TGTGCCAGCAGATACGGAATCCCGGGCGCCGAGCAGTACTTC CASRYGIPGAEQYF
TRBJ2-1 TRBV18 NA once TGTGCCAGCTCACCGCGAGAGGACAATGAGCAGTTCTTC CASSPREDNEQFF
TRBJ1-3 TRBV4-2 NA NA TGTGCCAGCAGTTTTCGACCAGGAGTGCGAAACACCATATATTTT CASSFRPGVRNTIYF
TRBJ2-7 TRBV6-5 TRBD1 NA TGTGCCAGCAGTTTTGACAGGGGACTTCCCTACGAGCAGTACTTC CASSFDRGLPYEQYF
TRBJ1-1 TRBV27 NA NA TGTGCCAGCAGTTTATTGTGGGAAAAGAACACTGAAGCTTTCTTT CASSLLWEKNTEAFF
TRBJ2-3 TRBV5-5 TRBD2 once TGTGCCAGCAGCTTGGGGACTAGCGGGAGGGCCGCAGATACGCAGTATTTT CASSLGTSGRAADTQYF
TRBJ1-6 TRBV27 NA NA TGTGCCAGCAGTCTAGCCCCGGCCGCACCCCTCCACTTT CASSLAPAAPLHF
TRBJ1-2 TRBV19 TRBD1 NA TGTGCCAGTAGTAACCGGGACAGGGCGAGCTACACCTTC CASSNRDRASYTF
TRBJ1-3 TRBV4-1 NA once TGCGCCAGCAGCCAGGGCCGAAACACCATATATTTT CASSQGRNTIYF
TRBJ2-5 TRBV21-1 NA NA TGTGCCAGCAGCAAAATGGATACAGGGGGTTTGGCTACTGAAGAGACCCAGTACTTC CASSKMDTGGLATEETQYF